Shown below are 3 T cell receptor beta chains from a single sample sequenced in a study of cytotoxic CD8 clonotypes in ibrutinib-treated CLL. Using immunoSEQ multiplex PCR, the repertoire was profiled, and TCRdb retains in-frame clones only, with some absent. This table holds some 200,000 clones, more than 70% found once. This specimen was PBMCs, taken after 12 months of ibrutinib treatment. Every receptor here comes from a human donor with chronic lymphocytic leukemia.

J is TRBJ1-1 and V is TRBV9; tentative D call: TRBD1 (5 bases). The germline V and J ends were trimmed by 1 base and 0 bases, with 13 bases remaining between them. This CDR3 spans 16 amino acids. The germline CDR1 and CDR2 sequences are SGDLS and YYNGEE. This chain's CDR3 is CASSVPPGGMNTEAFF. The CDR3 nucleotides are TGTGCCAGCAGCGTACCCCCGGGGGGAATGAACACTGAAGCTTTCTTT.

This clone was seen only a few times. The CDR3 loop reads CASSPTGWYGYTF. CDR3 bases: TGTGCCAGCAGTCCGACAGGGTGGTATGGCTACACCTTC. The chain couples TRBV27 to TRBJ1-2; 7 nucleotides line up with TRBD1. This CDR3 region has 13 residues. CDR1 and CDR2 from the germline V gene are MNHEY and SMNVEV (reference sequence). Trimming removed 5 bases from V and 5 bases from J; junction bases left unmatched: 5.

The rearrangement uses TRBV7-9 and TRBJ2-7, with TRBD2 identical over 8 bases. Trimming at V came to 6 bases and at J to 5 bases, leaving 12 bases not matched to a gene. Looked up from germline, CDR1 is SEHNR and CDR2 is FQNEAQ (reference sequence). CDR3 size: 15 residues. The CDR3 loop reads CASSSPAGGLNEQYF. The CDR3, as DNA: TGTGCCAGCAGTTCTCCTGCGGGAGGATTAAACGAGCAGTACTTC.